What follows describes a single TCR beta chain. Its antigen is undetermined. The source of the sample is a study of early T cells in non-severe SARS-CoV-2 infection. Across the study: Chains were not paired, and sequencing was done on bulk RNA from unsorted whole blood.

Researchers attached unique molecular identifiers to individual cDNA molecules. TCRdb reprocessed the 5' RACE reads with MiXCR, giving one entry per CDR3 protein. The table shows 40,000 to 55,000 distinct CDR3 sequences, with approximately 4% occurring only once. The CDR3 extends over 16 amino acids. Trimming took off 4 bases at V and 0 bases at J, with 14 bases between the two ends. Germline CDR1 and CDR2: SGHRS and YFSETQ. Study-level results: VDJdb matching, biased toward anti-spike CD8 responses, missed private and CD4 specificities.

This sequence originates from an adult who was a healthcare worker with PCR-confirmed SARS-CoV-2 infection or an uninfected control (not recorded which). The specimen sequenced was whole blood. The rearrangement uses TRBV5-1 and TRBJ1-3; D is unclear. Here the CDR3 DNA reads TGCGCCAGCAGCCCTGGGAGCGGGAACTCTGGAAACACCATATATTTT. Translating it yields CASSPGSGNSGNTIYF.